This T cell receptor beta chain was identified in a study of blood T cell repertoires in COVID-19. On this clone: Other nucleotide sequences from this sample produce the same CDR3.

Those enrolled, adults aged about 18 to 89 years, came from under 25 US areas. In the authors' methods: Estimated nucleated cell counts came from reference gene primer amplification. Only in-frame clones appear in the TCRdb table, and some are missing; sequencing was by immunoSEQ multiplex PCR. V, J and clone size are taken as reported in that table, and D and trimming were inferred from the DNA itself. The top ten clones hold more than 2.5% of a sample with fewer than 250,000 clones, about 88% of them seen once. Sequences were obtained from PBMCs or T cells enriched from blood (not recorded which). This TCR derives from a woman in her 30s who had recovered from COVID-19.

DNA for the CDR3: TGTGCCAGCAGCCTTAGCTCCTACGAGCAGTACTTC. It yields the protein CASSLSSYEQYF. V is TRBV7-9 and J is TRBJ2-7; D gene ambiguous. CDR1 is SEHNR and CDR2 is FQNEAQ in the germline V gene (reference sequence). V was cut by 5 bases and J by 0 bases, with 5 bases left in between. The CDR3 length is 12 residues.